The rows below give T cell receptor beta chains drawn from one sample of a study of blood T cell repertoires in COVID-19. The repertoire was sequenced with immunoSEQ multiplex PCR; TCRdb's copy has only in-frame clones and lacks some. Among 400,000 to 500,000 clones listed, 80% to 90% were seen once. The sample comprised peripheral blood. The receptors were gathered from a woman in her 30s with active or convalescent COVID-19. The CDR3 runs from the conserved cysteine through the conserved F or W.

TRBJ1-1 TRBV5-1 CASSLVSGTGKAEAFF
TRBJ2-3 TRBV13 CASSRQGGLLTDTQYF
TRBJ1-1 TRBV11-2 CASSLGMRAMNTEAFF
TRBJ2-7 TRBV5-4 CASSLGSGSYEQYF
TRBJ1-1 TRBV29-1 CSVEGRQMNTEAFF
TRBJ2-2 TRBV14 CASSPGGPNTGELFF
TRBJ2-1 TRBV5-1 CASSLAGLAGGPSYNEQFF
TRBJ2-1 TRBV24-1 CATSDPRGAGGRDEQFF
TRBJ1-2 TRBV10-1 CASSPSGTPGGYTF
TRBJ1-1 TRBV20-1 CSARDLQEAFF
TRBJ2-3 TRBV6-5 CASSGGLLTDTQYF
TRBJ2-7 TRBV5-1 CASTQGAGYEQYF
TRBJ1-4 TRBV5-1 CASSLVGVNEKLFF
TRBJ1-5 TRBV5-6 CASSSYRLDSNYQPQHF
TRBJ1-1 TRBV18 CASSLGQTTLNTEAFF
TRBJ1-5 TRBV19 CASSTGVNNQPQHF
TRBJ2-5 TRBV5-4 CASSPGGSAGQETQYF
TRBJ1-2 TRBV28 CASTRTGGFGYTF
TRBJ1-2 TRBV28 CASSIGTDTRGYTF
TRBJ2-7 TRBV5-6 CASSLAGSLASDF
TRBJ1-2 TRBV27 CASSLRRDAPGGYTF
TRBJ1-1 TRBV20-1 CSARGAGEAFF
TRBJ2-1 TRBV9 CASSVGSPGHNEQFF
TRBJ2-1 TRBV15 CATEMWRGGSYNEQFF
TRBJ1-6 TRBV27 CASRRVQNSPLHF
TRBJ1-2 TRBV7-9 CASSSGLSYGYTF
TRBJ1-2 TRBV2 CASSEAPASDRGWGYTF
TRBJ1-3 TRBV3-1/TRBV3-2 CASSQVLHTSGNTIYF
TRBJ2-1 TRBV24-1 CVPSTGSSYNEQFF
TRBJ2-3 TRBV11-3 CASSIYSGASIDTQYF
TRBJ1-1 TRBV28 CASSTTGNYWTEAFF
TRBJ1-6 TRBV19 CASSIPIPAGVAPLHF
TRBJ1-2 TRBV10-3 CAISELQADDYGYTF
TRBJ2-5 TRBV6-6 CASRGLAGVGETQYF
TRBJ1-5 TRBV12-5 CASVNPGGPQHF
TRBJ1-1 TRBV6-6 CAISNTGQNTEAFF
TRBJ2-7 TRBV14 CASSRRGHYEQYF
TRBJ1-1 TRBV18 CASSPGPGAAFF
TRBJ2-1 TRBV12-3/TRBV12-4 CASRLSSYNEQFF
TRBJ1-1 TRBV10-1 CASSESAGVDTEAFF
TRBJ2-1 TRBV5-1 CASSRWEGPYNEQFF
TRBJ1-3 TRBV3-1/TRBV3-2 CASSQGQGSGNTIYF